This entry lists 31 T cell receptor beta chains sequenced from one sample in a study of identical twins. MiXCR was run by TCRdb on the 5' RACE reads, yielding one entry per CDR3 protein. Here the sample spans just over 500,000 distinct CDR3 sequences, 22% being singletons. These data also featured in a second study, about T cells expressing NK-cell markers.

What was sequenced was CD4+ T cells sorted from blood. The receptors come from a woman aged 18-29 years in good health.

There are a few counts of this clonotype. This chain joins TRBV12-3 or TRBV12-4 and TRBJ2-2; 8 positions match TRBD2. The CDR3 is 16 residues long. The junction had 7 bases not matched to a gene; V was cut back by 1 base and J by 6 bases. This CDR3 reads CASSLVGGGRAGELFF. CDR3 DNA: TGTGCCAGCAGTTTAGTCGGGGGGGGAAGGGCCGGGGAGCTGTTTTTT.

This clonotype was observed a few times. DNA for the CDR3: TGCAGTGCTAGAAGGGACGAGAGGCCCTCCGAGCAGTACTTC. It codes for CSARRDERPSEQYF. The genes are TRBV20-1 and TRBJ2-7; tentatively, D is TRBD1 or TRBD2 (5 bases each). Germline V gene data show CDR1 as DFQATT and CDR2 as SNEGSKA (reference sequence). V shed 2 bases and J shed 6 bases, with 17 bases lying between them. CDR3 size: 14 residues.

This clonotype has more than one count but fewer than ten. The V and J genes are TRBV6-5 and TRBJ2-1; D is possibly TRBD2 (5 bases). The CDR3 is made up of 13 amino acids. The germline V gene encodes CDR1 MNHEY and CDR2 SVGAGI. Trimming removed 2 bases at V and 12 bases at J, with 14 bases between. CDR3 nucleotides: TGTGCCAGCAGTTACAGGACTGGCCTCGGGCAGTTCTTC. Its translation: CASSYRTGLGQFF.

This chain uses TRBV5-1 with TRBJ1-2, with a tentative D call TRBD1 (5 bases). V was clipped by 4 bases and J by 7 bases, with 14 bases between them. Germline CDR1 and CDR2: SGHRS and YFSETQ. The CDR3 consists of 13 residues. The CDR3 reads CASSRASGGGYTF. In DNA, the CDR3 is TGCGCCAGCAGCAGGGCTTCTGGGGGTGGCTACACCTTC.

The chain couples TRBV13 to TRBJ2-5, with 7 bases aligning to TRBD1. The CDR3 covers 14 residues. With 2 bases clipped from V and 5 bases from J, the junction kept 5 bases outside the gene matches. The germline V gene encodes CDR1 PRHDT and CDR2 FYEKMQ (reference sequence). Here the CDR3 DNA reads TGTGCCAGCAGCTTAAGGGGGCGGGTTGAGACCCAGTACTTC. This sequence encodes CASSLRGRVETQYF. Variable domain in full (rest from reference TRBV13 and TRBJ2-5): AAGVIQSPRHLIKEKRETATLKCYPIPRHDTVYWYQQGPGQDPQFLISFYEKMQSDKGSIPDRFSAQQFSDYHSELNMSSLELGDSALYFCASSLRGRVETQYFGPGTRLLVL.

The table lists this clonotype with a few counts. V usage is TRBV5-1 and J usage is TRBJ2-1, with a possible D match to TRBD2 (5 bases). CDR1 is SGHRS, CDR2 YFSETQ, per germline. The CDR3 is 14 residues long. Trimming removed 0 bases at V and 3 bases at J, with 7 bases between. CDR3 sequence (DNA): TGCGCCAGCAGCTTGGACGGGATCTACAATGAGCAGTTCTTC. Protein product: CASSLDGIYNEQFF.

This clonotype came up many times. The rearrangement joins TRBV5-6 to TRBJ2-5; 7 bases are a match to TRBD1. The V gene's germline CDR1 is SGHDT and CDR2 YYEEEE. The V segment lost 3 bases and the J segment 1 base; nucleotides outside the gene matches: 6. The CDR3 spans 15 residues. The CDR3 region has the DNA TGTGCCAGCAGCTCGACGACAGGGACCCAAGAGACCCAGTACTTC. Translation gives CASSSTTGTQETQYF.

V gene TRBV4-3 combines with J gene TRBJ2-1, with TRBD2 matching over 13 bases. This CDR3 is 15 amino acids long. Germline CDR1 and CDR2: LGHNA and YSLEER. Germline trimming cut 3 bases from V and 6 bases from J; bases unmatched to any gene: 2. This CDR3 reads CASSQTSGGFNEQFF. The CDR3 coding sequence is TGCGCCAGCAGCCAGACTAGCGGGGGGTTCAATGAGCAGTTCTTC.

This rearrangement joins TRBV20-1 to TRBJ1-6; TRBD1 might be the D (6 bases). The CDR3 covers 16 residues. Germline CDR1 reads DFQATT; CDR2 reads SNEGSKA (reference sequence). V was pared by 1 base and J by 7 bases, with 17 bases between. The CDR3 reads CSARGFGNRENSPLHF. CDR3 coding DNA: TGCAGTGCTAGAGGTTTTGGGAACAGGGAGAATTCACCCCTCCACTTT.

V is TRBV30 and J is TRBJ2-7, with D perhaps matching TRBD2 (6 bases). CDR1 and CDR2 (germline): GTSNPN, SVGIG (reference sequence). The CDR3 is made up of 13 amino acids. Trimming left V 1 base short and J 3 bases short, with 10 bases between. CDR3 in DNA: TGTGCCTGGAGTGCCGGAGGGGACTACGAGCAGTACTTC. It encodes CAWSAGGDYEQYF.

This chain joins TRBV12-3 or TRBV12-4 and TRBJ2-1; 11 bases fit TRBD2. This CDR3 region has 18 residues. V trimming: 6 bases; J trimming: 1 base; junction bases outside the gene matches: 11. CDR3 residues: CASRSVLAGGWSYNEQFF. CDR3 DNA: TGTGCCAGCAGGTCCGTTCTAGCGGGGGGCTGGTCCTACAATGAGCAGTTCTTC.

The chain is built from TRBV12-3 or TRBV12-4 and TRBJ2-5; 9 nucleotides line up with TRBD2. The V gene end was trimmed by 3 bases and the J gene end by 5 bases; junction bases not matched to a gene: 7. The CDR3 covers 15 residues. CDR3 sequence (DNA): TGTGCCAGCAGTTTCTTAGCGGGGGCGAGGGAGACCCAGTACTTC. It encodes CASSFLAGARETQYF.

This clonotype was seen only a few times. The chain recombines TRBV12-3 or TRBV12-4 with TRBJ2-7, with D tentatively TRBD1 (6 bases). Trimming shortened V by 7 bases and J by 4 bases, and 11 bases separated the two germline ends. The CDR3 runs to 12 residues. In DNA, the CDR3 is TGTGCCAGCACCGAAAGGGGGTACGAGCAGTACTTC. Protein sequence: CASTERGYEQYF.

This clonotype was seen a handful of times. In DNA, the CDR3 is TGCAGTGCTAGTGTTGGCTATGGCTACACCTTC. It encodes CSASVGYGYTF. This chain uses TRBV20-1 with TRBJ1-2, with D hard to call. Germline assignment: CDR1 DFQATT and CDR2 SNEGSKA (reference sequence). Trimming took 3 bases from V and 4 from J, leaving 6 bases between them. This CDR3 is 11 amino acids long.

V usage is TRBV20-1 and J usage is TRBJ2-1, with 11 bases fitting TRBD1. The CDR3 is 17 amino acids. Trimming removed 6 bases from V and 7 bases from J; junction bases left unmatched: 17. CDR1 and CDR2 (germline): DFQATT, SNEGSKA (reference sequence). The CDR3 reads CSAGDRGIAGGGNEQFF. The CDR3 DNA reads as TGCAGTGCAGGGGACAGGGGGATTGCGGGAGGTGGGAATGAGCAGTTCTTC.

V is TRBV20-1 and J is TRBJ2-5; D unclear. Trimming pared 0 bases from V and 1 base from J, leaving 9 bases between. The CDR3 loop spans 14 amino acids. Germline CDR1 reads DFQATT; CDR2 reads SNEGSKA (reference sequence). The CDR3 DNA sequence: TGCAGTGCTAGAGAAAGGCAATCCCAAGAGACCCAGTACTTC. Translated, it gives CSARERQSQETQYF.

The CDR3 bases are TGCAGCGCCGCGGGAATAGGGCGGTACGAGCAGTACTTC. Translation gives CSAAGIGRYEQYF. This rearrangement joins TRBV29-1 to TRBJ2-7; D may be TRBD2 (6 bases). Germline V gene lookup returns CDR1 SQVTM and CDR2 ANQGSEA. Trimming shortened V by 7 bases and J by 4 bases, and 17 bases separated the two germline ends. The CDR3 loop spans 13 amino acids.

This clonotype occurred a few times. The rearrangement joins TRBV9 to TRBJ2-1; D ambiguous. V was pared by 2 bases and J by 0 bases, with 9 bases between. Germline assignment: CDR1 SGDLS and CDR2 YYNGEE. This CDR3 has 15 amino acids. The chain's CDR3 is CASSVLMGSYNEQFF. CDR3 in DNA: TGTGCCAGCAGCGTTCTGATGGGCTCCTACAATGAGCAGTTCTTC.

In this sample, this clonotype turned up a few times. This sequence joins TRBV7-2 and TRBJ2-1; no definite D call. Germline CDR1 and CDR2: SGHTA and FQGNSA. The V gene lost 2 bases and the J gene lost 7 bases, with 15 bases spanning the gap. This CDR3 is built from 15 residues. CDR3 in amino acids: CASSLWVSQPNEQFF. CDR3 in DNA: TGTGCCAGCAGCTTATGGGTTTCTCAACCTAATGAGCAGTTCTTC.

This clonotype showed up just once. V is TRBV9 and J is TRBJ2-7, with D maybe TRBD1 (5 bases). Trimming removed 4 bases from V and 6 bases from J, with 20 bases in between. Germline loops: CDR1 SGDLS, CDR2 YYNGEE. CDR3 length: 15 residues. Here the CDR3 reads CASSPRLGAVGEQYF. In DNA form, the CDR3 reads TGTGCCAGCAGCCCCCGGCTAGGGGCAGTAGGCGAGCAGTACTTC.

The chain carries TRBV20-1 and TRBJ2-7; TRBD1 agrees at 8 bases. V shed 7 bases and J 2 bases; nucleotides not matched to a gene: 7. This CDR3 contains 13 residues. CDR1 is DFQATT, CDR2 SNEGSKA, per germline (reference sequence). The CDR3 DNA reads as TGCAGTGGCCGGGACAGGCCCACCTACGAGCAGTACTTC. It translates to CSGRDRPTYEQYF.

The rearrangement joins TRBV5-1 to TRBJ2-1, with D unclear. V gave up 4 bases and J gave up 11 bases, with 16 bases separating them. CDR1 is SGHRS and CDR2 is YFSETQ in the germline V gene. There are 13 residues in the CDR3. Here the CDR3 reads CASSRHMNEKQFF. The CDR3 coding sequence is TGCGCCAGCAGCCGGCATATGAATGAAAAGCAGTTCTTC.

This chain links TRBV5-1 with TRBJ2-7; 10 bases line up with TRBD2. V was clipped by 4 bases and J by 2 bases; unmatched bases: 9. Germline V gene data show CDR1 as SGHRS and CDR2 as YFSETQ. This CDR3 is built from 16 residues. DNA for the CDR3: TGCGCCAGCAGCGCCGGGAGGACTAGCGGAACCTACGAGCAGTACTTC. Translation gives CASSAGRTSGTYEQYF.

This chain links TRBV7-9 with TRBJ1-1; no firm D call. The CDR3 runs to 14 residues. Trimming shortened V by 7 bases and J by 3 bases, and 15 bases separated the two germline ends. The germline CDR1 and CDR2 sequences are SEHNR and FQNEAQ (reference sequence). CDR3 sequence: CASTLLDVYTEAFF. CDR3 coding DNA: TGTGCCAGCACCCTCCTGGACGTATACACTGAAGCTTTCTTT. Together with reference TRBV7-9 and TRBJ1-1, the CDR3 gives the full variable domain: DTGVSQNPRHKITKRGQNVTFRCDPISEHNRLYWYRQTLGQGPEFLTYFQNEAQLEKSRLLSDRFSAERPKGSFSTLEIQRTEQGDSAMYLCASTLLDVYTEAFFGQGTRLTVV.

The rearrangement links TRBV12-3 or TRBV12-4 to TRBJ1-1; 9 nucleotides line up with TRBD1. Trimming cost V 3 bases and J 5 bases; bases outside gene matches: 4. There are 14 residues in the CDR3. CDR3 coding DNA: TGTGCCAGCAGTTTTGTCGGGACAGGGACTGAAGCTTTCTTT. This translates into CASSFVGTGTEAFF.

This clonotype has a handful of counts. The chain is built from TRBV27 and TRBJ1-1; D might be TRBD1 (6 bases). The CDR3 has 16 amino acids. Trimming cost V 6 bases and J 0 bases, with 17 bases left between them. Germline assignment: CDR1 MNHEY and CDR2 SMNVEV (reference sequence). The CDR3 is CASRHTRGLMNTEAFF. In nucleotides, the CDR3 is TGTGCCAGCAGACACACCAGGGGTCTCATGAACACTGAAGCTTTCTTT.

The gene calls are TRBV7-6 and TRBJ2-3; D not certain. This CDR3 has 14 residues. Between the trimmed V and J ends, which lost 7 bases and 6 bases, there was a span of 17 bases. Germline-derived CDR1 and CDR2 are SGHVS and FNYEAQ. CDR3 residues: CASNFTGASDTQYF. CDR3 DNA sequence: TGTGCCAGCAACTTTACCGGCGCGTCCGATACGCAGTATTTT.

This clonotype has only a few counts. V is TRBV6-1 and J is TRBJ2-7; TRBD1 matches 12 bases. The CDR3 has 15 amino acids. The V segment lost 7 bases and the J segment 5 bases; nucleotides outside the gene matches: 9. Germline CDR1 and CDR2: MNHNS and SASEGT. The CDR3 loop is CASNRAGTGGNEQYF. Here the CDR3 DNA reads TGTGCCAGCAACCGAGCCGGGACAGGGGGCAACGAGCAGTACTTC.

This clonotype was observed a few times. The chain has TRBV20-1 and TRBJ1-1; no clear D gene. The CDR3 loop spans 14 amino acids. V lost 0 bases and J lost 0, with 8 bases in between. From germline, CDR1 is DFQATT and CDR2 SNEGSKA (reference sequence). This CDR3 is CSARERTVNTEAFF. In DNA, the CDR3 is TGCAGTGCTAGAGAGAGGACGGTGAACACTGAAGCTTTCTTT.

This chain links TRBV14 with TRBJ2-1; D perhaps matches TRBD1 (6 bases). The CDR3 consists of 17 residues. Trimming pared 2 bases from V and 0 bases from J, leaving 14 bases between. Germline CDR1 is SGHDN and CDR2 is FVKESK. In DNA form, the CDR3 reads TGTGCCAGCAGCCAACGGCCGCAGGGGCTCTCCTACAATGAGCAGTTCTTC. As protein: CASSQRPQGLSYNEQFF.

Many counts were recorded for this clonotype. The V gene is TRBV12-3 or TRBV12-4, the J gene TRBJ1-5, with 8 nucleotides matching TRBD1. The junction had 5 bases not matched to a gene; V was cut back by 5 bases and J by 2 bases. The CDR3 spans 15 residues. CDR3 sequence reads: CASSPGQGRNQPQHF. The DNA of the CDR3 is TGTGCCAGCAGTCCAGGACAGGGACGCAATCAGCCCCAGCATTTT.